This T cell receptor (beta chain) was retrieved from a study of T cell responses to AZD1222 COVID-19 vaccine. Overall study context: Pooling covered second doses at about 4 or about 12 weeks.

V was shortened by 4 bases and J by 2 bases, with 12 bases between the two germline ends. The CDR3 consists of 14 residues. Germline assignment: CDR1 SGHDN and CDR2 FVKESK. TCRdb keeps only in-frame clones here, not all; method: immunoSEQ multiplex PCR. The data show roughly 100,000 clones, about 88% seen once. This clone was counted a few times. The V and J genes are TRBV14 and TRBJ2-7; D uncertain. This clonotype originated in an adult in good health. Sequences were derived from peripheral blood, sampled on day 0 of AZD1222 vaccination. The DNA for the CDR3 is TGTGCCAGCAGCCTCATGACTGGAGCCTACGAGCAGTACTTC. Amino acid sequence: CASSLMTGAYEQYF.